The 16 T cell receptor beta chains in this list originate from one sample, sequenced in a study of blood T cell repertoires in COVID-19. The table came from immunoSEQ multiplex PCR; TCRdb's copy has only in-frame clones and leaves some out. The sample carries 200,000 or so clones, about nine tenths recorded once. The sample taken for sequencing was peripheral blood. The receptors shown here come from a man older than 75 with acute or convalescent COVID-19.

As DNA, the CDR3 is TGTGCCAGCAGTTCGACGACTAGCGGAATCTACAATGAGCAGTTCTTC. Its translation is CASSSTTSGIYNEQFF. The rearrangement uses TRBV27 and TRBJ2-1; 9 nucleotides line up with TRBD2. Germline values: CDR1 MNHEY, CDR2 SMNVEV (reference sequence). This CDR3 has 16 amino acids. V was pared by 4 bases and J by 3 bases, with 7 bases of the junction left unmatched.

The DNA of the CDR3 is TGTGCCAGCAGTCTTCGACAGAACACTGAAGCTTTCTTT. Protein product: CASSLRQNTEAFF. The chain has TRBV12-3 or TRBV12-4 and TRBJ1-1; D gene uncertain. The CDR3 consists of 13 residues. Trimming left V 5 bases short and J 1 base short, with 8 bases between.

This rearrangement joins TRBV10-3 to TRBJ1-3, with 9 nucleotides matching TRBD1. The CDR3 extends over 16 amino acids. Germline V lookup: CDR1 ENHRY, CDR2 SYGVKD. Losses at the gene ends were 8 bases for V and 4 bases for J; bases not matched to a gene: 12. In DNA form, the CDR3 reads TGTGCCATCCCTCCCGGGACAGGGTGGTCCGGAAACACCATATATTTT. Its protein product is CAIPPGTGWSGNTIYF.

This clone appeared once. The chain has TRBV4-1 and TRBJ1-4, with 9 bases fitting TRBD1. V dropped 5 bases and J dropped 3; count of bases not matched to a gene: 7. This CDR3 contains 16 residues. Per germline, CDR1 MGHRA and CDR2 YSYEKL. The CDR3 sequence: CASSSGQGLPNEKLFF. CDR3 nucleotide sequence: TGCGCCAGCAGCTCGGGACAGGGTTTGCCTAATGAAAAACTGTTTTTT.

The rearrangement joins TRBV6-2 or TRBV6-3 to TRBJ1-1; 8 positions agree with TRBD1. The CDR3 is made up of 14 amino acids. Germline loops: CDR1 MNHEY, CDR2 SVGEGT. Trimming at V came to 7 bases and at J to 2 bases, leaving 6 bases not matched to a gene. CDR3 bases: TGTGCCAGCATCCCCCAGGGGGCCAACACTGAAGCTTTCTTT. Protein product: CASIPQGANTEAFF.

This chain joins TRBV7-8 and TRBJ1-5; 8 bases line up with TRBD1. J gave up 2 bases and V 5 bases, and 11 bases lay outside the gene matches. CDR3 length: 17 amino acids. Germline CDR1 is SGHVS and CDR2 is FQNEAQ. CDR3 DNA sequence: TGTGCCAGCAGCCAAACAGGGGGATGGGGGGGCAATCAGCCCCAGCATTTT. Amino acids: CASSQTGGWGGNQPQHF.

The chain joins TRBV6-2 or TRBV6-3 to TRBJ2-2, with 7 nucleotides matching TRBD2. The CDR3 has 15 residues. The V gene's germline CDR1 is MNHEY and CDR2 SVGEGT. The V gene end was trimmed by 4 bases and the J gene end by 4 bases; junction bases not matched to a gene: 6. CDR3 sequence: CASSSLREFTGELFF. CDR3 in DNA: TGTGCCAGCAGTTCCTTGCGGGAGTTCACCGGGGAGCTGTTTTTT.

V is TRBV7-2 and J is TRBJ2-1, with 10 positions matching TRBD2. Germline assignment: CDR1 SGHTA and CDR2 FQGNSA. After removal of 3 bases from V and 2 bases from J, the junction contained 4 bases not matched to a gene. The CDR3 has 16 amino acids. CDR3 amino acids: CASSFLAGVTYNEQFF. Written as DNA, the CDR3 is TGTGCCAGCAGCTTTCTAGCGGGAGTCACCTACAATGAGCAGTTCTTC.

The chain joins TRBV11-2 to TRBJ2-2, with TRBD2 matching 7 bases. The CDR3 is 16 residues long. Germline lookup yields CDR1 SGHAT and CDR2 FQNNGV. J lost 0 bases, V lost 1 base, and 2 bases had no gene match. For the CDR3, the DNA is TGTGCCAGCAGCTTAGTGGCGGGAGCGAACACCGGGGAGCTGTTTTTT. Residues: CASSLVAGANTGELFF.

The J gene is TRBJ2-2, the V gene TRBV30; possibly TRBD1 for D (5 bases). Germline V gene lookup returns CDR1 GTSNPN and CDR2 SVGIG (reference sequence). The length of the CDR3 is 17 residues. V was clipped by 2 bases and J by 1 base, with 17 bases between them. The CDR3 bases are TGTGCCTGGAGTCACCTACTCGACAGATTGAACACCGGGGAGCTGTTTTTT. Translated: CAWSHLLDRLNTGELFF.

J is TRBJ2-1 and V is TRBV6-5; 11 bases are shared with TRBD1. Per the germline V gene, CDR1 is MNHEY and CDR2 is SVGAGI. J was trimmed by 3 bases and V by 4 bases; bases with no gene match: 2. This CDR3 has 15 amino acids. CDR3 sequence reads: CASSSGTGGYNEQFF. Written as DNA, the CDR3 is TGTGCCAGCAGTTCCGGGACAGGGGGCTACAATGAGCAGTTCTTC.

The sample holds a few counts of this clone. J is TRBJ1-1 and V is TRBV19; D unresolved. Trimming shortened V by 4 bases and J by 2 bases, and 8 bases separated the two germline ends. CDR3 length: 13 residues. Germline V gives CDR1 LNHDA, CDR2 SQIVND (reference sequence). CDR3 bases: TGTGCCAGTAGTAGGGCTCGTAACACTGAAGCTTTCTTT. It is translated as CASSRARNTEAFF.

The chain joins TRBV28 to TRBJ2-5; 8 bases are shared with TRBD2. The CDR3 extends over 16 amino acids. CDR1 is MDHEN, CDR2 SYDVKM, per germline. The V segment lost 3 bases and the J segment 1 base; nucleotides outside the gene matches: 7. CDR3 protein: CASSLGSGASQETQYF. The CDR3 nucleotides read TGTGCCAGCAGTTTGGGTAGCGGGGCTTCCCAAGAGACCCAGTACTTC.

The chain joins TRBV29-1 to TRBJ1-2; 7 bases fit TRBD1. CDR3 length equals 14 residues. Per the germline V gene, CDR1 is SQVTM and CDR2 is ANQGSEA. CDR3 sequence reads: CSHLEPGQRNGYTF. In nucleotides, the CDR3 is TGCAGTCACCTTGAACCGGGACAGAGAAATGGCTACACCTTC.

CDR3 region: CASSRAGTGHTGELFF. The CDR3 DNA sequence: TGTGCCAGCAGCCGGGCCGGGACAGGTCACACCGGGGAGCTGTTTTTT. The rearrangement links TRBV9 to TRBJ2-2; 8 bases are shared with TRBD1. V lost 4 bases to trimming and J lost 3 bases; unmatched junction nucleotides: 8. Germline V gene sequence: CDR1 SGDLS, CDR2 YYNGEE. The length of the CDR3 is 16 residues.

The J gene is TRBJ1-6, the V gene TRBV7-2; tentative D call: TRBD1 (6 bases). V was clipped by 1 base and J by 6 bases, with 22 bases between them. The CDR3 is 19 amino acids. The germline V gene encodes CDR1 SGHTA and CDR2 FQGNSA. The CDR3 region is CASSLDLRGGRLFNSPLHF. CDR3 in DNA: TGTGCCAGCAGCTTAGACCTTCGGGGGGGCCGACTATTTAATTCACCCCTCCACTTT.